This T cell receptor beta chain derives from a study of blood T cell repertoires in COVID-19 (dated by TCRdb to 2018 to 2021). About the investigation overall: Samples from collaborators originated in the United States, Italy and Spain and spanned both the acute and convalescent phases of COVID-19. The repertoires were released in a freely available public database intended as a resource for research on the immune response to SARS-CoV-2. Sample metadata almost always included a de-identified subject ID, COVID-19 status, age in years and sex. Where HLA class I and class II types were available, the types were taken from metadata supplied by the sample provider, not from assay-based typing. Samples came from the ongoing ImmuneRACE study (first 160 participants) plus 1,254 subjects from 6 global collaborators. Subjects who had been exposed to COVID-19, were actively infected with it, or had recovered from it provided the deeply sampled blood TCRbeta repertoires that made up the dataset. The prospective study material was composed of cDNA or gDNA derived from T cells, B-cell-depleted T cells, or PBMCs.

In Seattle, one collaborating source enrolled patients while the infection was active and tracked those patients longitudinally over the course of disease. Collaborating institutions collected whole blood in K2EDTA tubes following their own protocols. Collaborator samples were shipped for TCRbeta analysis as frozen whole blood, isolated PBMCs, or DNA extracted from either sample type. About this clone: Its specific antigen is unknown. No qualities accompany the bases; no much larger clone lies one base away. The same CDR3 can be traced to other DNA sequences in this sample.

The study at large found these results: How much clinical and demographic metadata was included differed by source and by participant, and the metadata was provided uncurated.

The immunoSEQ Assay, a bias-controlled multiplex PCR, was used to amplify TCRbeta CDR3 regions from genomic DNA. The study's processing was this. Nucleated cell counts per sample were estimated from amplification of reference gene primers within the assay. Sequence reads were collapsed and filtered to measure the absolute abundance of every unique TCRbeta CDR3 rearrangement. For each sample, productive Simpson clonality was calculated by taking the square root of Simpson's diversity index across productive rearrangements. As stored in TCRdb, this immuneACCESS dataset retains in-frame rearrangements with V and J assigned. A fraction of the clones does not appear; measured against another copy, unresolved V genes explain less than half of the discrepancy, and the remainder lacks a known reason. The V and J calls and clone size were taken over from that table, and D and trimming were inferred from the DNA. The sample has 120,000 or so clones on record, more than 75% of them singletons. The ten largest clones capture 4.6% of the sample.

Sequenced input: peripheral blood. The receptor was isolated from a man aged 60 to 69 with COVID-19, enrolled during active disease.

The CDR3 region reads CASSIGSQETQYF. The DNA reads TGTGCCAGTAGTATAGGCAGCCAAGAGACCCAGTACTTC. This receptor chain uses TRBV19 and TRBJ2-5, with the D segment identity uncertain. The germline V gene encodes CDR1 LNHDA and CDR2 SQIVND (reference sequence). Trimming at the junction amounts to 1 base on V and 1 base on J, and the germline ends lie 4 bases apart. From the cysteine up to the phenylalanine, the CDR3 has a length of 13 residues. The DNA shown is the 39-base CDR3, in frame from base 1.